Following are 2 T cell receptor beta chains from one sample sequenced in a study of blood T cell repertoires in COVID-19 (dated by TCRdb to the early 2020s). Library creation used the immunoSEQ multiplex PCR assay. The table comes from immuneACCESS by way of TCRdb, which keeps in-frame sequences with V and J called. Part of the clones is missing from these tables; in studies checked, under half for an unresolved V gene and the rest for unknown reasons. The sample table lists about 140,000 clones, approximately 84% of them with a count of one. Around 3.2% of the sample comes from the top ten. The specimen sequenced was PBMCs or T cells enriched from blood (not recorded which). The receptors shown here come from a woman aged 45-65 years with acute COVID-19.

This chain connects TRBV24-1 to TRBJ2-7; 16 nucleotides align to TRBD2. The CDR3 is made up of 19 amino acids. After removal of 4 bases from V and 0 bases from J, the junction contained 8 bases not matched to a gene. Germline V lookup: CDR1 KGHDR, CDR2 SFDVKD. The CDR3 coding sequence is TGTGCCACCAGTGAGGGGACTAGCGGGAGGGCCGGTACCTCCTACGAGCAGTACTTC. As protein: CATSEGTSGRAGTSYEQYF.

This clone is a singleton in its sample. At one end the junction does not follow the germline gene, possibly because of a read error. The V call is TRBV7-7, the J call TRBJ2-5; a weak D match, TRBD2 (5 bases). The CDR3 sequence is 16 residues long. Germline lookup yields CDR1 SSHAT and CDR2 FNYEAQ (reference sequence). The CDR3 DNA reads as TGTGCTAGCAGCTTAAGGGCAGCGGTCAACCAAGAGACCCAGTACTTC. This translates into CASSLRAAVNQETQYF.